A selection of T cell receptor beta chains follows, all from one sample in a study of Ad26.COV2.S vaccination and SARS-CoV-2 variants. The data were produced by immunoSEQ multiplex PCR, yet TCRdb's version contains in-frame clones alone and is incomplete. The sample has about 470,000 clones; less than 95% are singletons. The specimen comprised peripheral blood, sampled in a trial of Ad26.COV2.S vaccine versus placebo. These receptors originate from a person between 18 and 65 years old who received the Ad26.COV2.S COVID-19 vaccine or a placebo. Both conserved end residues are part of each CDR3. The order of the fields is J gene, D gene, V gene, CDR3 protein. D genes are given only for firm matches.

>TRBJ2-1|TRBD2|TRBV7-9
CASSFGRGTNNEQFF
>TRBJ2-7|TRBD1|TRBV28
CAARDRRSYEQYF
>TRBJ2-5|TRBD1|TRBV24-1
CATPRDRGEETQYF
>TRBJ1-4|-|TRBV5-4
CASSVDPGGEKLFF
>TRBJ2-1|TRBD2|TRBV30
CAWSVSLAGVNEQFF
>TRBJ2-2|-|TRBV4-3
CASSQDSYTGELFF
>TRBJ2-7|TRBD2|TRBV5-6
CASSFLGFSGRADYEQYF
>TRBJ2-5|TRBD2|TRBV18
CASSPGEGLPFEETQYF
>TRBJ2-2|TRBD2|TRBV29-1
CSVRGSHAGELFF
>TRBJ1-2|-|TRBV7-2
CASSLTGQGWGYTF
>TRBJ2-6|-|TRBV5-1
CASSLVRTGANVLTF
>TRBJ2-7|-|TRBV6-1
CASSERGTLHEQYF
>TRBJ1-4|-|TRBV28
CASSSNPGYGPTNEKLFF
>TRBJ2-3|TRBD2|TRBV9
CASSARGDGTSGRGTDTQYF
>TRBJ1-2|-|TRBV19
CASSIGGGYGYTF
>TRBJ2-1|-|TRBV9
CASSPWIQPDNEQFF